This T cell receptor beta chain came from a study of shared clonotypes between healthy human individuals. Findings and caveats of the study: It was the non-shared clonotypes that had lower generation probabilities than clonotypes shared by all four donors.

A split of CD4+ cells into CD45RA+ naive and CD45RA-negative memory subsets was performed. A remark on this clone: Its antigen is still unknown.

The V gene lost 1 base and the J gene lost 7 bases, with 12 bases spanning the gap. Germline values: CDR1 SGHRS, CDR2 YFSETQ. The CDR3 runs to 15 residues. Profiling relied on immunoSEQ multiplex PCR, and the TCRdb table lists in-frame clones only, not all of them. This sample has 2 million to 2.5 million clones; approximately 95% occur once, and the top ten carry 0.13%. The specimen sequenced was naive CD4+ T cells sorted from blood. The subset here: CD45RA+ positively selected. This receptor was identified in a man aged 18 to 30 in good health. V and J are TRBV5-1 and TRBJ1-6; tentatively, D is TRBD1 (5 bases). DNA of the CDR3: TGCGCCAGCAGCTTGACAGGAACGAGGAATTCACCCCTCCACTTT. This sequence encodes CASSLTGTRNSPLHF.